One sample yielded the 18 T cell receptor beta chains listed below, sequenced in a study of vaccination effects on CD4 cells after COVID-19 (dated 2022 in TCRdb). These receptors lack a known antigen. Libraries were made using the immunoSEQ multiplex PCR assay. TCRdb obtained this table from immuneACCESS and retained in-frame rearrangements with V and J assigned. These tables miss some clones; where compared with another copy, unresolved V genes account for less than half of the shortfall, and the remainder is unexplained. The sample contains about 70,000 clones, around 70% of them found a single time. The ten largest clones represent less than 5.5% of the sample. In the ViraFEST assay, PBMC were stimulated with viral peptide pools, and antigen-specific CD4+ T cell clonotypes were then identified by expansion using TCR sequencing. After roughly 11 days of culture, CD4+ T cells were isolated with the EasySep CD4+ T cell isolation kit. PCR-confirmed SARS-CoV-2 infection had occurred in convalescent patients between March and December 2020, before the Alpha, Beta and Delta variants emerged in the United States.

The input for sequencing was CD4+ T cells from PBMCs cultured with HIV peptides, taken before COVID-19 vaccination. In the paper's terms, the cell subset or site label means: HIV-1 Nef peptide pool negative control/reference culture. The receptors were sampled from a human donor who had a prior SARS-CoV-2 infection.

The chain couples TRBV20-1 to TRBJ1-1; D not resolved. CDR3 length: 10 residues. Germline assignment: CDR1 DFQATT and CDR2 SNEGSKA (reference sequence). The V end was cut by 4 bases, the J end by 5 bases, with 5 bases between. The CDR3 here is CSAMGTEAFF. For the CDR3, the DNA is TGCAGTGCTATGGGTACTGAAGCTTTCTTT.

The table lists this clone with a few counts. The chain recombines TRBV5-1 with TRBJ2-5; D gene unclear. CDR1 and CDR2 (germline): SGHRS, YFSETQ. Trimming removed 0 bases from V and 0 bases from J, with 0 bases in between. The CDR3 covers 12 residues. CDR3 sequence: CASSLDQETQYF. As DNA, the CDR3 is TGCGCCAGCAGCTTGGACCAAGAGACCCAGTACTTC.

The chain employs TRBV10-2 and TRBJ2-7; 9 bases are shared with TRBD1. CDR1 is WSHSY and CDR2 is SAAADI in the germline V gene. V trimming: 8 bases; J trimming: 6 bases; junction bases outside the gene matches: 5. This CDR3 spans 12 amino acids. DNA of the CDR3: TGCGCCAGCCGGGACAGGGACAGCGAGCAGTACTTC. It specifies CASRDRDSEQYF.

V gene TRBV19 combines with J gene TRBJ1-2, with D possibly being TRBD1 (6 bases). Germline lookup yields CDR1 LNHDA and CDR2 SQIVND (reference sequence). The CDR3 sequence is 14 residues long. Trimming cost V 2 bases and J 7 bases, with 14 bases left between them. The CDR3 loop reads CASSIQGPRSGYTF. CDR3 sequence (DNA): TGTGCCAGTAGTATACAGGGGCCAAGATCTGGCTACACCTTC. Together with reference TRBV19 and TRBJ1-2, the CDR3 gives the full variable domain: DGGITQSPKYLFRKEGQNVTLSCEQNLNHDAMYWYRQDPGQGLRLIYYSQIVNDFQKGDIAEGYSVSREKKESFPLTVTSAQKNPTAFYLCASSIQGPRSGYTFGSGTRLTVV.

The chain is built from TRBV27 and TRBJ1-1; 8 bases agree with TRBD1. The CDR3 is 13 amino acids. The germline CDR1 and CDR2 sequences are MNHEY and SMNVEV (reference sequence). The junction had 0 bases not matched to a gene; V was cut back by 2 bases and J by 4 bases. CDR3: CASSLQGATEAFF. Written as DNA, the CDR3 is TGTGCCAGCAGTTTACAGGGGGCCACTGAAGCTTTCTTT.

The chain employs TRBV5-1 and TRBJ2-5; D is perhaps TRBD1 (6 bases). The CDR3 totals 12 residues. V lost 7 bases, J lost 5 bases, and 12 bases lay in between. Germline assignment: CDR1 SGHRS and CDR2 YFSETQ. The CDR3 DNA reads as TGCGCCAGCCAACAGGGTCGGGAGACCCAGTACTTC. It translates to CASQQGRETQYF.

This clone was counted a few times. This sequence joins TRBV30 and TRBJ1-4; 7 bases are a match to TRBD1. Germline V gene data show CDR1 as GTSNPN and CDR2 as SVGIG (reference sequence). Germline trimming cut 3 bases from V and 3 bases from J; bases unmatched to any gene: 7. The CDR3 is 15 amino acids. CDR3 in amino acids: CAWRSQGTANEKLFF. The DNA for the CDR3 is TGTGCCTGGAGGTCCCAAGGGACAGCTAATGAAAAACTGTTTTTT.

The chain uses TRBV9 and TRBJ2-5; TRBD2 might be the D (6 bases). Germline V gene lookup returns CDR1 SGDLS and CDR2 YYNGEE. V shed 4 bases and J shed 1 base, with 11 bases lying between them. CDR3 size: 14 residues. The CDR3 DNA reads as TGTGCCAGCAGCCCCCGGGACTTCCAAGAGACCCAGTACTTC. Translation gives CASSPRDFQETQYF.

This chain connects TRBV29-1 to TRBJ1-5, with 8 bases lining up with TRBD1. The CDR3 consists of 16 residues. J lost 7 bases, V lost 7 bases, and 18 bases had no gene match. CDR1 is SQVTM, CDR2 ANQGSEA, per germline. In nucleotides, the CDR3 is TGCAGCGGGGCGGACAGGGCCTCAAAGGGGGAGCAGCCCCAGCATTTT. Translating gives CSGADRASKGEQPQHF.

The CDR3 DNA sequence: TGCGCCAGCAGCTTGGGGGACAGTCCACCGCTCTACGAGCAGTACTTC. It yields the protein CASSLGDSPPLYEQYF. The chain is built from TRBV5-1 and TRBJ2-7, with 7 bases that match TRBD1. The CDR3 loop spans 16 amino acids. V trimming: 0 bases; J trimming: 3 bases; junction bases outside the gene matches: 9. Per germline, CDR1 SGHRS and CDR2 YFSETQ.

The chain combines TRBV6-6 with TRBJ2-5; D tentatively reads TRBD1 or TRBD2 (5 bases each). With 6 bases removed from V and 5 bases from J, the gap between germline ends came to 13 bases. The germline V gene encodes CDR1 MNHNY and CDR2 SVGAGI (reference sequence). The CDR3 length is 13 residues. The CDR3 spells CASRNGAGETQYF. The DNA of the CDR3 is TGTGCCAGCAGGAACGGGGCCGGGGAGACCCAGTACTTC.

The chain links TRBV19 to TRBJ2-7; tentatively, D is TRBD2 (5 bases). The germline V gene has CDR1 LNHDA and CDR2 SQIVND (reference sequence). Trimming removed 6 bases at V and 2 bases at J, with 14 bases between. The CDR3 is 14 residues long. CDR3 in amino acids: CASRPNGVTYEQYF. CDR3 sequence (DNA): TGTGCCAGTAGACCTAACGGGGTAACCTACGAGCAGTACTTC.

This clone was recorded only once. The chain is built from TRBV4-3 and TRBJ1-5; no clear D gene. Germline-derived CDR1 and CDR2 are LGHNA and YSLEER. Trimming cost V 0 bases and J 2 bases, with 8 bases left between them. The CDR3 runs 15 residues. CDR3 DNA: TGCGCCAGCAGCCAAGACGGGTCGGGCAATCAGCCCCAGCATTTT. This sequence encodes CASSQDGSGNQPQHF.

The rearrangement links TRBV11-1 to TRBJ2-1; D possibly corresponds to TRBD1 (5 bases). The CDR3 covers 15 residues. Trimming took off 4 bases at V and 2 bases at J, with 12 bases between the two ends. From germline, CDR1 is SGHAT and CDR2 FQDESV (reference sequence). The CDR3 region has the DNA TGTGCCAGCAGCTCTCAGGGCGCGCCCTACAATGAGCAGTTCTTC. Protein: CASSSQGAPYNEQFF.

The rearrangement joins TRBV18 to TRBJ1-4, with D perhaps TRBD1 (5 bases). This CDR3 spans 13 amino acids. Germline lookup yields CDR1 KGHSH and CDR2 LQKENI. Trimming cost V 3 bases and J 8 bases, with 10 bases left between them. CDR3 residues: CASSPPGLEKLFF. In DNA form, the CDR3 reads TGTGCCAGCTCACCTCCAGGGCTCGAAAAACTGTTTTTT.

This clone was observed a few times. The V gene is TRBV2, the J gene TRBJ2-1; possible D gene TRBD2, 5 bases. The germline gives CDR1 SNHLY, CDR2 FYNNEI. V shed 2 bases and J shed 6 bases, with 11 bases lying between them. The CDR3 has 14 residues. The CDR3: CASSERRTINEQFF. CDR3 coding DNA: TGTGCCAGCAGTGAACGGAGGACGATCAATGAGCAGTTCTTC.

The V call is TRBV19, the J call TRBJ1-2; D ambiguous. The germline gives CDR1 LNHDA, CDR2 SQIVND (reference sequence). Trimming removed 6 bases at V and 4 bases at J, with 18 bases between. The CDR3 spans 15 residues. In nucleotides, the CDR3 is TGTGCCAGTAGATCTTTTGGGGTTTCTACCTATGGCTACACCTTC. Translated, it gives CASRSFGVSTYGYTF.

A few counts support this clone. DNA for the CDR3: TGTGCCAGCAGTCGTTGGGACTTCACAGATACGCAGTATTTT. This encodes CASSRWDFTDTQYF. This rearrangement joins TRBV5-4 to TRBJ2-3; a weak D match, TRBD2 (6 bases). CDR3 length: 14 amino acids. Trimming removed 5 bases at V and 2 bases at J, with 12 bases between. CDR1 SGHNT and CDR2 YYREEE come from the germline V gene (reference sequence).